The present entry profiles one TCR beta chain with its context. The treatment: randomized to nivolumab then ipilimumab (arm A) or the reverse (arm B). Live CD3+CD8+ CD19− CD56− cells were sorted from PBMCs. TCRdb's copy holds only in-frame clones and misses some; the assay was immunoSEQ multiplex PCR. The repertoire holds several thousand clones, with over 50% as singletons. These data originate in a study of sequential checkpoint blockade in melanoma. Germline CDR1 reads MNHEY; CDR2 reads SVGAGI. The CDR3 spans 16 residues. V dropped 4 bases and J dropped 4; count of bases not matched to a gene: 10. The source is a human donor with melanoma. The chain joins TRBV6-5 to TRBJ1-5, with 7 positions matching TRBD1. The source was CD8+ T cells sorted from blood (inferred from file names), collected from a patient given nivolumab and ipilimumab in sequence. The CDR3 loop reads CASSSVYRGSNQPQHF. Written as DNA, the CDR3 is TGTGCCAGCAGTTCCGTCTACAGGGGTTCGAATCAGCCCCAGCATTTT.